The 21 T cell receptor beta chains below come from one sample, sequenced in a study of blood T cell repertoires in COVID-19. Repertoires were generated with immunoSEQ multiplex PCR, while TCRdb's copy carries only in-frame clones and drops some. The table shows more than 95,000 clones, with roughly 84% occurring only once. The source material was peripheral blood. Receptors were obtained from a man between 60 and 75 years old with acute or convalescent COVID-19.

The chain combines TRBV5-1 with TRBJ2-7; 16 positions match TRBD2. The CDR3 is 15 residues long. V shed 4 bases and J 5 bases; nucleotides not matched to a gene: 3. From germline, CDR1 is SGHRS and CDR2 YFSETQ. The CDR3 loop reads CASSTGLAGGNEQYF. CDR3 in DNA: TGCGCCAGCAGCACGGGACTAGCGGGAGGGAACGAGCAGTACTTC.

This clone has only one observation. The J gene is TRBJ1-2, the V gene TRBV18; 8 nucleotides agree with TRBD1. Germline CDR1 KGHSH, CDR2 LQKENI. V shed 0 bases, J shed 4 bases, and the junction held 7 bases outside the gene matches. The CDR3 contains 16 residues. The CDR3 sequence is CASSPPTRGLAYGYTF. CDR3 nucleotide sequence: TGTGCCAGCTCACCACCGACCAGGGGGCTTGCCTATGGCTACACCTTC. The full variable domain, its missing parts supplied by reference TRBV18 and TRBJ1-2, is NAGVMQNPRHLVRRRGQEARLRCSPMKGHSHVYWYRQLPEEGLKFMVYLQKENIIDESGMPKERFSAEFPKEGPSILRIQQVVRGDSAAYFCASSPPTRGLAYGYTFGSGTRLTVV.

V usage is TRBV6-5 and J usage is TRBJ1-3; unclear D gene. Trimming removed 2 bases at V and 1 base at J, with 6 bases between. This CDR3 spans 14 amino acids. Per germline, CDR1 MNHEY and CDR2 SVGAGI. DNA for the CDR3: TGTGCCAGCAGTTACGGGCAGTCTGGAAACACCATATATTTT. This encodes CASSYGQSGNTIYF.

In this sample, this clone turned up once. The rearrangement links TRBV13 to TRBJ2-1; 9 bases agree with TRBD2. CDR3 length: 18 residues. With 4 bases clipped from V and 8 bases from J, the junction kept 18 bases outside the gene matches. Looked up from germline, CDR1 is PRHDT and CDR2 is FYEKMQ (reference sequence). The CDR3 bases are TGTGCCAGCAGCTCAGGCCCCTACCGAGCGGGAGGTTTTCATGAGCAGTTCTTC. This encodes CASSSGPYRAGGFHEQFF.

The genes are TRBV3-1 (or the pseudogene TRBV3-2) and TRBJ1-1; possibly TRBD1 for D (5 bases). Trimming removed 4 bases from V and 10 bases from J, with 19 bases in between. Per the germline V gene, CDR1 is LGHDT and CDR2 is YNNKEL (reference sequence). The CDR3 length is 14 residues. CDR3 DNA sequence: TGTGCCAGCAGCCCGGCCTTGACAGTCAGTCGAGCTTTCTTT. Amino acid sequence: CASSPALTVSRAFF.

The CDR3 DNA sequence: TGTGCCAGCGGAAGGACTAGCGGAGAAAATGAGCAGTTCTTC. Translated, it gives CASGRTSGENEQFF. The genes are TRBV6-5 and TRBJ2-1, with 10 bases that match TRBD2. Germline CDR1 and CDR2: MNHEY and SVGAGI. The CDR3 is made up of 14 amino acids. The ends lost 8 bases at V and 7 bases at J; junction bases unmatched: 8.

The chain recombines TRBV15 with TRBJ2-1; TRBD2 matches at 9 bases. After removal of 7 bases from V and 2 bases from J, the junction contained 3 bases not matched to a gene. The CDR3 runs 14 residues. Germline-derived CDR1 and CDR2 are LNHNV and YYDKDF (reference sequence). This CDR3 reads CATKREETYNEQFF. The CDR3, as DNA: TGTGCCACCAAGCGGGAGGAAACCTACAATGAGCAGTTCTTC.

The CDR3 protein is CASSARSMAGELFF. The CDR3 DNA reads TGTGCCAGCAGCGCCCGGTCTATGGCCGGGGAGCTGTTTTTT. This chain uses TRBV9 with TRBJ2-2; no clear D gene. Germline values: CDR1 SGDLS, CDR2 YYNGEE. The V end was cut by 3 bases, the J end by 6 bases, with 12 bases between. The CDR3 has 14 amino acids.

The chain links TRBV6-5 to TRBJ1-1; 8 nucleotides align to TRBD1. This CDR3 contains 16 residues. The J segment lost 1 base and the V segment lost 2 bases, leaving 6 bases of the junction unmatched. Looked up from germline, CDR1 is MNHEY and CDR2 is SVGAGI. The CDR3 region is CASSYPPTGANTEAFF. CDR3 bases: TGTGCCAGCAGTTACCCCCCGACAGGGGCGAACACTGAAGCTTTCTTT.

The J gene is TRBJ1-5, the V gene TRBV7-9; 7 bases agree with TRBD1. CDR1 is SEHNR, CDR2 FQNEAQ, per germline (reference sequence). Losses at the gene ends were 4 bases for V and 3 bases for J; bases not matched to a gene: 3. This CDR3 region has 14 residues. The CDR3 sequence: CASSSDRDNQPQHF. The CDR3 nucleotides read TGTGCCAGCAGCTCCGACAGGGACAATCAGCCCCAGCATTTT.

The rearrangement links TRBV6-5 to TRBJ1-2; 10 bases fit TRBD1. With 10 bases clipped from V and 6 bases from J, the junction kept 8 bases outside the gene matches. Germline CDR1 MNHEY, CDR2 SVGAGI. The length of the CDR3 is 13 residues. CDR3: CANAWDRGDGYTF. The CDR3 bases are TGTGCCAATGCTTGGGACAGGGGCGATGGCTACACCTTC.

This chain connects TRBV11-3 to TRBJ1-2; D is perhaps TRBD1 (6 bases). This CDR3 has 15 residues. V was shortened by 1 base and J by 4 bases, with 13 bases between the two germline ends. CDR1 is SGHNT, CDR2 YENEEA, per germline. DNA for the CDR3: TGTGCCAGCAGCTTAGGGACAGAGGGTGGCTATGGCTACACCTTC. Translation: CASSLGTEGGYGYTF.

J is TRBJ1-5 and V is TRBV6-6; a possible D gene is TRBD1 (5 bases). Germline V lookup: CDR1 MNHNY, CDR2 SVGAGI (reference sequence). This CDR3 is 15 amino acids long. The V end was cut by 5 bases, the J end by 4 bases, with 15 bases between. CDR3 residues: CASSPREGPNQPQHF. CDR3 nucleotides: TGTGCCAGCAGTCCCCGGGAGGGGCCTAATCAGCCCCAGCATTTT.

The rearrangement joins TRBV18 to TRBJ2-7; 8 bases map to TRBD1. Looked up from germline, CDR1 is KGHSH and CDR2 is LQKENI. This CDR3 region has 14 residues. J was trimmed by 2 bases and V by 3 bases; bases with no gene match: 3. The CDR3 region has the DNA TGTGCCAGCTCACCTAAGACAGGGGCCTACGAGCAGTACTTC. Protein product: CASSPKTGAYEQYF. Combining the CDR3 with reference TRBV18 and TRBJ2-7 gives the whole variable domain NAGVMQNPRHLVRRRGQEARLRCSPMKGHSHVYWYRQLPEEGLKFMVYLQKENIIDESGMPKERFSAEFPKEGPSILRIQQVVRGDSAAYFCASSPKTGAYEQYFGPGTRLTVT.

V gene TRBV5-1 combines with J gene TRBJ2-3; D might be TRBD2 (6 bases). Looked up from germline, CDR1 is SGHRS and CDR2 is YFSETQ. V lost 2 bases and J 2 bases, leaving 12 bases between the germline ends. The CDR3 totals 15 residues. CDR3 DNA sequence: TGCGCCAGCAGCTTAACTAGCCCGAACACAGATACGCAGTATTTT. Its translation: CASSLTSPNTDTQYF.

This clone occurred a few times. V is TRBV18 and J is TRBJ2-7; 8 bases align to TRBD1. This CDR3 comprises 14 residues. Germline-derived CDR1 and CDR2 are KGHSH and LQKENI. Trimming at V came to 3 bases and at J to 0 bases, leaving 1 base not matched to a gene. This CDR3 is CASSPDRDSYEQYF. CDR3 DNA sequence: TGTGCCAGCTCACCGGACAGGGACTCCTACGAGCAGTACTTC.

This chain uses TRBV11-2 with TRBJ2-2, with D hard to call. This CDR3 contains 16 residues. Germline V lookup: CDR1 SGHAT, CDR2 FQNNGV. V was clipped by 4 bases and J by 4 bases, with 16 bases between them. Here the CDR3 DNA reads TGTGCCAGCAGCTCCTGGGCCCAAGGTAGCACCGGGGAGCTGTTTTTT. It yields the protein CASSSWAQGSTGELFF.

CDR3 loop: CASTIRGQADNEQFF. The CDR3 DNA follows: TGTGCCAGTACCATAAGAGGGCAGGCCGACAATGAGCAGTTCTTC. The chain employs TRBV19 and TRBJ2-1; weak D call: TRBD2 (5 bases). This CDR3 comprises 15 residues. V was cut by 7 bases and J by 5 bases, with 18 bases left in between. Germline V gene data show CDR1 as LNHDA and CDR2 as SQIVND (reference sequence). Full variable domain (missing parts from reference TRBV19 and TRBJ2-1): DGGITQSPKYLFRKEGQNVTLSCEQNLNHDAMYWYRQDPGQGLRLIYYSQIVNDFQKGDIAEGYSVSREKKESFPLTVTSAQKNPTAFYLCASTIRGQADNEQFFGPGTRLTVL.

This clone was picked up many times. V is TRBV28 and J is TRBJ2-5; maybe TRBD2 (5 bases). Germline V gene data show CDR1 as MDHEN and CDR2 as SYDVKM. The germline V and J ends were trimmed by 3 bases and 2 bases, with 10 bases remaining between them. The CDR3 consists of 14 residues. The CDR3 protein is CASSFPGVQETQYF. DNA for the CDR3: TGTGCCAGCAGTTTTCCCGGGGTACAAGAGACCCAGTACTTC.

The chain is built from TRBV2 and TRBJ2-5; the D gene is possibly TRBD1 (6 bases). The germline CDR1 and CDR2 sequences are SNHLY and FYNNEI. This CDR3 is 13 amino acids long. V was cut by 11 bases and J by 2 bases, with 15 bases left in between. The CDR3 loop is CAGTPRGQETQYF. In nucleotides, the CDR3 is TGTGCCGGGACACCGCGCGGACAAGAGACCCAGTACTTC.

This chain uses TRBV19 with TRBJ2-7; maybe TRBD2 (6 bases). The CDR3 is 13 amino acids. Germline CDR1 is LNHDA and CDR2 is SQIVND (reference sequence). The V and J ends lost 1 base and 4 bases respectively, with 8 bases between them. The DNA for the CDR3 is TGTGCCAGTAGTATAGGGGAGGCATACGAGCAGTACGTC. It translates to CASSIGEAYEQYV.